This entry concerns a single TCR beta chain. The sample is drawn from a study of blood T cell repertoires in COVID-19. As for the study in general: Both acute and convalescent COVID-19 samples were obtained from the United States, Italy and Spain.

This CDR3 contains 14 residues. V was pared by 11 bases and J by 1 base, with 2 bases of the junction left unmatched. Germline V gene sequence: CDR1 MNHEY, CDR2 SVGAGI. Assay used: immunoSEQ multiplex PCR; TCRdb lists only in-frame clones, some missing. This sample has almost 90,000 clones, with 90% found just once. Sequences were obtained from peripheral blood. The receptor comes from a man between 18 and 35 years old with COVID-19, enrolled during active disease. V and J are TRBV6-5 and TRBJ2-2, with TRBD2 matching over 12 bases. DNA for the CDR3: TGTGCCGTGGGACTAGCGGGGAACACCGGGGAGCTGTTTTTT. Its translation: CAVGLAGNTGELFF.